This entry lists 19 T cell receptor beta chains sequenced from one sample in a study of CD8 T cells in Susac syndrome. Reverse transcription of about 0.45 to 1 ug RNA was performed with random hexamers. TCRdb used MiXCR to reprocess the immunoSEQ multiplex PCR reads, holding one entry per CDR3 protein. The sample contains under 200,000 distinct CDR3 sequences, 85% to 95% of which appear only once. The sequencing sample was made of CD8+ T cells from PBMCs. All receptors come from a human donor with Susac syndrome.

V is TRBV9 and J is TRBJ2-3; TRBD2 might be the D (6 bases). The germline CDR1 and CDR2 sequences are SGDLS and YYNGEE. V shed 3 bases and J shed 2 bases, with 19 bases lying between them. The CDR3 is made up of 17 amino acids. CDR3 DNA sequence: TGTGCCAGCAGCGGGAGAGATGGGGGGACCTCCACAGATACGCAGTATTTT. This gives the protein CASSGRDGGTSTDTQYF.

The chain employs TRBV20-1 and TRBJ1-5; 7 bases agree with TRBD1. The CDR3 runs 13 residues. CDR1 is DFQATT and CDR2 is SNEGSKA in the germline V gene (reference sequence). J lost 6 bases, V lost 3 bases, and 5 bases had no gene match. CDR3 in DNA: TGCAGTGCTAGCCAGGGGGTGGGTCAGCCCCAGCATTTT. Protein sequence: CSASQGVGQPQHF.

The chain is built from TRBV4-1 and TRBJ1-1; D unresolved. The length of the CDR3 is 13 residues. Germline CDR1 and CDR2: MGHRA and YSYEKL. Trimming cost V 6 bases and J 5 bases, with 13 bases left between them. The CDR3 loop is CASRNEVGTEAFF. The CDR3 bases are TGCGCCAGCAGGAATGAGGTGGGGACTGAAGCTTTCTTT.

The V and J genes are TRBV7-9 and TRBJ2-5, with D possibly being TRBD2 (6 bases). Deletions cut 3 bases from V and 5 bases from J, with 19 bases between. Germline V lookup: CDR1 SEHNR, CDR2 FQNEAQ (reference sequence). This CDR3 region has 16 residues. The CDR3 protein is CASSFPAGQRVETQYF. CDR3 coding DNA: TGTGCCAGCAGCTTTCCAGCGGGTCAACGGGTTGAGACCCAGTACTTC.

The chain couples TRBV14 to TRBJ1-3; D gene ambiguous. CDR1 SGHDN and CDR2 FVKESK come from the germline V gene. Trimming removed 4 bases at V and 8 bases at J, with 15 bases between. The CDR3 totals 14 residues. The CDR3 spells CASSLNPGLDTIYF. The CDR3, as DNA: TGTGCCAGCAGCCTCAACCCCGGGCTGGACACCATATATTTT.

CDR3 loop: CASTLGLTEAFF. The CDR3 nucleotides read TGTGCCAGTACATTGGGGCTCACTGAAGCTTTCTTT. The chain links TRBV19 to TRBJ1-1, with a possible D match to TRBD1 (5 bases). The CDR3 runs 12 residues. V was trimmed by 7 bases and J by 4 bases, leaving 10 bases between them. Germline CDR1 LNHDA, CDR2 SQIVND (reference sequence).

In its sample, this clonotype was seen once. This chain links TRBV30 with TRBJ2-1; 9 positions agree with TRBD1. This CDR3 region has 15 residues. J lost 0 bases, V lost 3 bases, and 3 bases had no gene match. The germline gives CDR1 GTSNPN, CDR2 SVGIG (reference sequence). CDR3 loop: CAWSGQGSSYNEQFF. In DNA form, the CDR3 reads TGTGCCTGGAGCGGACAGGGGAGCTCCTACAATGAGCAGTTCTTC.

V usage is TRBV20-1 and J usage is TRBJ1-2; 8 bases fit TRBD1. The CDR3 contains 13 residues. The V gene's germline CDR1 is DFQATT and CDR2 SNEGSKA (reference sequence). V lost 6 bases and J lost 3; bases outside the gene matches: 6. The CDR3 spells CSAKDRGDYGYTF. The CDR3 DNA is TGCAGTGCCAAAGACAGGGGAGACTATGGCTACACCTTC.

The V and J genes are TRBV19 and TRBJ2-1; a possible D gene is TRBD1 (5 bases). Germline V gives CDR1 LNHDA, CDR2 SQIVND (reference sequence). The germline V and J ends were trimmed by 7 bases and 1 base, with 11 bases remaining between them. The CDR3 extends over 14 amino acids. This CDR3 reads CASNTPGSYNEQFF. CDR3 sequence (DNA): TGTGCCAGTAATACTCCAGGGTCCTACAATGAGCAGTTCTTC.

The rearrangement uses TRBV5-4 and TRBJ1-5; D unclear. Germline CDR1 SGHNT, CDR2 YYREEE (reference sequence). CDR3 length: 16 amino acids. The V gene lost 1 base and the J gene lost 4 bases, with 15 bases spanning the gap. CDR3 coding DNA: TGTGCCAGCAGCTTGATGACTCCCGAAGGGAATCAGCCCCAGCATTTT. It codes for CASSLMTPEGNQPQHF.

The V gene is TRBV5-6, the J gene TRBJ2-2; TRBD2 agrees at 11 bases. CDR3 length: 16 amino acids. The V and J ends lost 0 bases and 6 bases, in that order; junction bases with no gene match: 4. Germline loops: CDR1 SGHDT, CDR2 YYEEEE. The CDR3 sequence: CASSLGLAGIAGELFF. CDR3 coding DNA: TGTGCCAGCAGCTTGGGACTAGCGGGAATTGCCGGGGAGCTGTTTTTT.

The chain has TRBV9 and TRBJ1-1; the D is unclear. The CDR3 covers 14 residues. Trimming stripped 4 bases from V and 4 bases from J, with 14 bases between. Germline V CDR1 and CDR2: SGDLS, YYNGEE. The CDR3 loop reads CASSPSGETTEAFF. Here the CDR3 DNA reads TGTGCCAGCAGCCCAAGTGGGGAAACCACTGAAGCTTTCTTT.

The J gene is TRBJ2-1, the V gene TRBV2; unclear D gene. With 6 bases removed from V and 5 bases from J, the gap between germline ends came to 20 bases. Germline values: CDR1 SNHLY, CDR2 FYNNEI. The CDR3 is 16 residues long. The CDR3 spells CASRPKFTESDNEQFF. The CDR3 DNA is TGTGCCAGCAGGCCTAAGTTCACTGAATCGGACAATGAGCAGTTCTTC. The whole variable domain, remainder taken from reference TRBV2 and TRBJ2-1, is EPEVTQTPSHQVTQMGQEVILRCVPISNHLYFYWYRQILGQKVEFLVSFYNNEISEKSEIFDDQFSVERPDGSNFTLKIRSTKLEDSAMYFCASRPKFTESDNEQFFGPGTRLTVL.

The chain combines TRBV30 with TRBJ2-5; D is uncertain. Per the germline V gene, CDR1 is GTSNPN and CDR2 is SVGIG (reference sequence). The CDR3 contains 11 residues. Trimming took off 6 bases at V and 5 bases at J, with 10 bases between the two ends. The CDR3 DNA reads TGTGCCTGTGGTCCCTCGGAGACCCAGTACTTC. Amino acids: CACGPSETQYF.

The chain links TRBV9 to TRBJ2-1; 9 bases map to TRBD2. Germline trimming cut 0 bases from V and 1 base from J; bases unmatched to any gene: 8. The CDR3 is made up of 18 amino acids. Germline CDR1 and CDR2: SGDLS and YYNGEE. This chain's CDR3 is CASSVAPAGGSSYNEQFF. In DNA form, the CDR3 reads TGTGCCAGCAGCGTAGCTCCAGCGGGGGGCTCTTCCTACAATGAGCAGTTCTTC.

This sequence joins TRBV12-3 or TRBV12-4 and TRBJ2-7; TRBD1 might be the D (6 bases). This CDR3 is built from 15 residues. The V end lost 6 bases, the J end lost 1 base, and 16 bases lay between the germline ends. In DNA form, the CDR3 reads TGTGCCAGCAGCGCTCCCGGGACACCGTCCTACGAGCAGTACTTC. Encoded protein: CASSAPGTPSYEQYF.

CDR3 region: CASSIVPSGGEQFF. CDR3 nucleotide sequence: TGTGCCAGTAGTATAGTCCCCTCGGGAGGGGAGCAGTTCTTC. The chain joins TRBV19 to TRBJ2-1, with TRBD2 matching 8 bases. V lost 1 base and J lost 10; bases outside the gene matches: 6. The CDR3 runs 14 residues. Germline V gene lookup returns CDR1 LNHDA and CDR2 SQIVND (reference sequence).

The chain joins TRBV20-1 to TRBJ2-3; 11 positions match TRBD2. The CDR3 has 17 residues. Germline loops: CDR1 DFQATT, CDR2 SNEGSKA (reference sequence). V dropped 0 bases and J dropped 4; count of bases not matched to a gene: 9. CDR3 nucleotide sequence: TGCAGTGCTAGAGATCCCAGACTAGCGGGGATAGCAGATACGCAGTATTTT. Its protein product is CSARDPRLAGIADTQYF.

The J gene is TRBJ2-3, the V gene TRBV6-5; TRBD2 is a possible D gene (5 bases). The CDR3 has 16 amino acids. Germline V gives CDR1 MNHEY, CDR2 SVGAGI. The germline V and J ends were trimmed by 2 bases and 4 bases, with 16 bases remaining between them. CDR3 sequence reads: CASSYPTVGGPDTQYF. CDR3 bases: TGTGCCAGCAGTTACCCGACGGTAGGAGGTCCAGATACGCAGTATTTT.